This entry lists 16 T cell receptor beta chains sequenced from one sample in a study of cytomegalovirus exposure and HLA in healthy donors. The PCR had 60 Vbeta and 13 Jbeta primers. Profiling relied on immunoSEQ multiplex PCR, and the TCRdb table lists in-frame clones only, not all of them. The profile covers about 190,000 clones, with around 87% appearing a single time and under 2% taken by the ten largest. The sample consisted of PBMCs. The receptors come from a woman between 18 and 29 years old in good health and CMV-seronegative.

The chain has TRBV6-6 and TRBJ2-1; perhaps TRBD1 as D (6 bases). Germline V gene sequence: CDR1 MNHNY, CDR2 SVGAGI (reference sequence). The ends were cut back, 6 bases at V and 6 bases at J, with 12 bases in the middle. The CDR3 covers 13 residues. The CDR3 DNA reads as TGTGCCAGCAGGCTAAGAGGGGGCAATGAGCAGTTCTTC. Protein: CASRLRGGNEQFF.

V is TRBV4-2 and J is TRBJ1-1; D perhaps matches TRBD1 (6 bases). The CDR3 totals 15 residues. Between the trimmed V and J ends, which lost 1 base and 1 base, there was a span of 10 bases. CDR1 and CDR2 (germline): LGHNA, YNFKEQ. The DNA of the CDR3 is TGTGCCAGCAGCCAAGCAAAGGACAGGAACACTGAAGCTTTCTTT. This gives the protein CASSQAKDRNTEAFF.

This sequence joins TRBV29-1 and TRBJ1-2; D is uncertain. Trimming left V 4 bases short and J 1 base short, with 4 bases between. The CDR3 loop spans 11 amino acids. The germline gives CDR1 SQVTM, CDR2 ANQGSEA. CDR3 nucleotide sequence: TGCAGCGTTGGTAGTAACTATGGCTACACCTTC. Its protein product is CSVGSNYGYTF.

V is TRBV19 and J is TRBJ2-1; D is unclear. This CDR3 has 13 residues. V lost 5 bases and J lost 6, with 11 bases in between. The germline gives CDR1 LNHDA, CDR2 SQIVND (reference sequence). CDR3 sequence: CASSASKVNEQFF. The CDR3, as DNA: TGTGCCAGTAGTGCTAGTAAGGTCAATGAGCAGTTCTTC.

This chain connects TRBV28 to TRBJ2-5; D ambiguous. The CDR3 spans 14 residues. V lost 4 bases and J lost 1, with 10 bases in between. Germline lookup yields CDR1 MDHEN and CDR2 SYDVKM. Here the CDR3 reads CASSYGQFQETQYF. For the CDR3, the DNA is TGTGCCAGCAGTTATGGGCAGTTCCAAGAGACCCAGTACTTC.

The chain uses TRBV7-2 and TRBJ2-5, with 9 bases that match TRBD2. The junction had 6 bases not matched to a gene; V was cut back by 9 bases and J by 4 bases. The CDR3 is made up of 13 amino acids. The germline V gene encodes CDR1 SGHTA and CDR2 FQGNSA. DNA for the CDR3: TGTGCCAGGCGGCGGGAGGGCCGAGAGACCCAGTACTTC. This gives the protein CARRREGRETQYF.

The rearrangement uses TRBV27 and TRBJ2-3, with TRBD2 matching 9 bases. Losses at the gene ends were 5 bases for V and 0 bases for J; bases not matched to a gene: 6. Per germline, CDR1 MNHEY and CDR2 SMNVEV (reference sequence). This CDR3 has 16 residues. In nucleotides, the CDR3 is TGTGCCAGCAGTATAAGGACTAGCGTTAGCACAGATACGCAGTATTTT. Its protein is CASSIRTSVSTDTQYF.

J is TRBJ1-6 and V is TRBV7-9; 8 nucleotides align to TRBD1. The V gene's germline CDR1 is SEHNR and CDR2 FQNEAQ (reference sequence). The CDR3 length is 15 residues. J lost 11 bases, V lost 10 bases, and 16 bases had no gene match. In nucleotides, the CDR3 is TGTGCCACCAAAGAACTGGACAGGGAAATGGCACCCCTCCACTTT. Translation: CATKELDREMAPLHF.

J is TRBJ1-4 and V is TRBV6-5; no clear D. Trimming pared 7 bases from V and 8 bases from J, leaving 14 bases between. CDR3 length: 13 amino acids. Germline values: CDR1 MNHEY, CDR2 SVGAGI. The CDR3 DNA is TGTGCCAGCACCCGGCAGCCCGGGGAAAAACTGTTTTTT. Encoded protein: CASTRQPGEKLFF.

The chain is built from TRBV5-4 and TRBJ2-2, with 9 positions matching TRBD2. The CDR3 has 16 amino acids. Germline V lookup: CDR1 SGHNT, CDR2 YYREEE (reference sequence). The ends lost 2 bases at V and 4 bases at J; junction bases unmatched: 6. The CDR3 reads CASSLKAGGGTGELFF. The CDR3 DNA sequence: TGTGCCAGCAGCTTAAAGGCGGGAGGGGGCACCGGGGAGCTGTTTTTT. The full variable domain, its missing parts supplied by reference TRBV5-4 and TRBJ2-2, is ETGVTQSPTHLIKTRGQQVTLRCSSQSGHNTVSWYQQALGQGPQFIFQYYREEENGRGNFPPRFSGLQFPNYSSELNVNALELDDSALYLCASSLKAGGGTGELFFGEGSRLTVL.

The chain recombines TRBV6-1 with TRBJ1-1; unclear D gene. Trimming took off 5 bases at V and 0 bases at J, with 13 bases between the two ends. Germline-derived CDR1 and CDR2 are MNHNS and SASEGT. This CDR3 contains 15 residues. DNA of the CDR3: TGTGCCAGCAGTCCACGCGGATTCATGAACACTGAAGCTTTCTTT. Its protein product is CASSPRGFMNTEAFF.

The chain employs TRBV5-4 and TRBJ2-5; 7 bases are shared with TRBD1. This CDR3 has 14 amino acids. The germline CDR1 and CDR2 sequences are SGHNT and YYREEE (reference sequence). V lost 4 bases and J lost 0; bases outside the gene matches: 3. The CDR3 DNA reads TGTGCCAGCAGCAAGACAGGGTACCAAGAGACCCAGTACTTC. Translated: CASSKTGYQETQYF.

V usage is TRBV9 and J usage is TRBJ1-2; 10 bases match TRBD1. CDR3 length: 14 residues. In germline, CDR1 is SGDLS, CDR2 YYNGEE. V lost 6 bases to trimming and J lost 4 bases; unmatched junction nucleotides: 6. For the CDR3, the DNA is TGTGCCAGCACCTCGACAGGGGGCGGCTATGGCTACACCTTC. Protein: CASTSTGGGYGYTF.

The CDR3 region is CASSLIGLEREETQYF. CDR3 in DNA: TGCGCCAGCAGTCTCATAGGACTAGAGAGGGAAGAGACCCAGTACTTC. The genes are TRBV23-1 and TRBJ2-5; 7 nucleotides agree with TRBD2. TRBV23-1 is sorted into the ORF group, with uncertain function. The V segment lost 4 bases and the J segment 3 bases; nucleotides outside the gene matches: 11. This CDR3 has 16 amino acids.

V is TRBV7-2 and J is TRBJ1-3; 7 positions agree with TRBD1. Germline loops: CDR1 SGHTA, CDR2 FQGNSA. J lost 0 bases, V lost 3 bases, and 8 bases had no gene match. The CDR3 totals 17 residues. CDR3: CASSLGQRFSSGNTIYF. CDR3 coding DNA: TGTGCCAGCAGCTTGGGACAGCGGTTCAGCTCTGGAAACACCATATATTTT.

The chain joins TRBV28 to TRBJ1-1; 11 positions agree with TRBD1. Germline trimming cut 7 bases from V and 4 bases from J; bases unmatched to any gene: 8. Germline CDR1 and CDR2: MDHEN and SYDVKM. CDR3 length equals 15 residues. The CDR3 nucleotides read TGTGCCAGCAAAGGACAGGGGGCGAGCTCCACTGAAGCTTTCTTT. Translation: CASKGQGASSTEAFF.